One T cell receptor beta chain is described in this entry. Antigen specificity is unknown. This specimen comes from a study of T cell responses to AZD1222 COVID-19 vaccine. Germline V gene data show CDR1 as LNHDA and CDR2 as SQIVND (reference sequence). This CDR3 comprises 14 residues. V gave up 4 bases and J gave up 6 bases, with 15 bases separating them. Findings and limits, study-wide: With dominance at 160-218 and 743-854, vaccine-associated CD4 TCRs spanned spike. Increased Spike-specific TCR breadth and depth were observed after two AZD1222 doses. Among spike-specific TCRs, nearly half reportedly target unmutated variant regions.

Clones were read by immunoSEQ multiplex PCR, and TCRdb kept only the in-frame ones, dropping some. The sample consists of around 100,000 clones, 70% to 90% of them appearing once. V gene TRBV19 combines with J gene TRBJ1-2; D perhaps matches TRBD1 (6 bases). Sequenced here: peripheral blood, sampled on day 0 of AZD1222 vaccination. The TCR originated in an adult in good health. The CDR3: CASSTRGRGDGYTF. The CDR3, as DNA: TGTGCCAGTAGTACCCGGGGCAGGGGCGATGGCTACACCTTC. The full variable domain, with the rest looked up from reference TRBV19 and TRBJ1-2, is DGGITQSPKYLFRKEGQNVTLSCEQNLNHDAMYWYRQDPGQGLRLIYYSQIVNDFQKGDIAEGYSVSREKKESFPLTVTSAQKNPTAFYLCASSTRGRGDGYTFGSGTRLTVV.